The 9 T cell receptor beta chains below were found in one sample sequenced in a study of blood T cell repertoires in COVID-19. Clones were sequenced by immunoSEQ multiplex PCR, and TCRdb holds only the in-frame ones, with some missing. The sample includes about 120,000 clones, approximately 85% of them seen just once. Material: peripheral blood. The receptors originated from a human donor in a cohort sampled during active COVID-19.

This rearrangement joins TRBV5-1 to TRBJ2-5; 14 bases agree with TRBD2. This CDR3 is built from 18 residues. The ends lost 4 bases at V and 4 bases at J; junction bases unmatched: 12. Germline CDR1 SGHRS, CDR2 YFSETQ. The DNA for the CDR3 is TGCGCCAGCAGCGCGGGACTAGCGGGGGCCCCCTCATCAGAGACCCAGTACTTC. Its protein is CASSAGLAGAPSSETQYF.

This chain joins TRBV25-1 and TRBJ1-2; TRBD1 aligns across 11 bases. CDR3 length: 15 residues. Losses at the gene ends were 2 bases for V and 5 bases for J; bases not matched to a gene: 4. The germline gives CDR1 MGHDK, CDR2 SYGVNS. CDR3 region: CASSEPGTGGYGYTF. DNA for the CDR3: TGTGCCAGCAGTGAACCCGGGACAGGGGGGTATGGCTACACCTTC.

CDR3 residues: CASSFGSGNTEAFF. The CDR3 region has the DNA TGTGCCAGCAGTTTTGGGAGTGGAAACACTGAAGCTTTCTTT. The chain combines TRBV27 with TRBJ1-1; D is uncertain. Deletions cut 3 bases from V and 2 bases from J, with 10 bases between. The CDR3 runs 14 residues. The germline gives CDR1 MNHEY, CDR2 SMNVEV (reference sequence).

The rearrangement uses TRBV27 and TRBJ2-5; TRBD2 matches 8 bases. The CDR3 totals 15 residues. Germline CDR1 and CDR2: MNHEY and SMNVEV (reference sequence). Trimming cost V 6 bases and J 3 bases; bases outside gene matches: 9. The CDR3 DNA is TGTGCCAGCAGGCTTAGCGGGGTGTTCAAAGAGACCCAGTACTTC. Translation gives CASRLSGVFKETQYF.

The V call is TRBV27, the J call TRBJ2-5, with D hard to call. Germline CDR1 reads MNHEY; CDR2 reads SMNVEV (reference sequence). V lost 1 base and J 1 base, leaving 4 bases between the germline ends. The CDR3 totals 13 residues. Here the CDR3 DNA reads TGTGCCAGCAGTTTATGGGCCCAAGAGACCCAGTACTTC. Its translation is CASSLWAQETQYF.

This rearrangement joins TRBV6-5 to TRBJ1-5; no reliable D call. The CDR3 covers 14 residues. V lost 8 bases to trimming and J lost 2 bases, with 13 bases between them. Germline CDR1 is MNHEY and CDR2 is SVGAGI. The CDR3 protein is CASSPGSGNQPQHF. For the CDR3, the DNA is TGTGCCAGCTCACCGGGGAGCGGCAATCAGCCCCAGCATTTT.

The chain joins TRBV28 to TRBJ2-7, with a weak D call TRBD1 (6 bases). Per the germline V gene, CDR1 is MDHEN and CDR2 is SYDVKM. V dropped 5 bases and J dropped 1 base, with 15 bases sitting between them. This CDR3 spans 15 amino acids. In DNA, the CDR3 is TGTGCCAGCAGTCCAACGGGGACACCTTCCTACGAGCAGTACTTC. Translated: CASSPTGTPSYEQYF.

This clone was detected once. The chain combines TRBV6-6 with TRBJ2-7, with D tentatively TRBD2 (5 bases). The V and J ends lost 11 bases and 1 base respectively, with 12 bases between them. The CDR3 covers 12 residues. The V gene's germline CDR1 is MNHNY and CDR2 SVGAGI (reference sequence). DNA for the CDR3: TGTGCCGTACGGGGAGATTCCTACGAGCAGTACTTC. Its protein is CAVRGDSYEQYF.

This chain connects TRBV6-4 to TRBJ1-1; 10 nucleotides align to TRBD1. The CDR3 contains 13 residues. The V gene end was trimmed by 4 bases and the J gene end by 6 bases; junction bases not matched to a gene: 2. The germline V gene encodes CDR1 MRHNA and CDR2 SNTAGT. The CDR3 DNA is TGTGCCAGCAGTGGGACAGGGGGGGCTGAAGCTTTCTTT. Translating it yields CASSGTGGAEAFF.